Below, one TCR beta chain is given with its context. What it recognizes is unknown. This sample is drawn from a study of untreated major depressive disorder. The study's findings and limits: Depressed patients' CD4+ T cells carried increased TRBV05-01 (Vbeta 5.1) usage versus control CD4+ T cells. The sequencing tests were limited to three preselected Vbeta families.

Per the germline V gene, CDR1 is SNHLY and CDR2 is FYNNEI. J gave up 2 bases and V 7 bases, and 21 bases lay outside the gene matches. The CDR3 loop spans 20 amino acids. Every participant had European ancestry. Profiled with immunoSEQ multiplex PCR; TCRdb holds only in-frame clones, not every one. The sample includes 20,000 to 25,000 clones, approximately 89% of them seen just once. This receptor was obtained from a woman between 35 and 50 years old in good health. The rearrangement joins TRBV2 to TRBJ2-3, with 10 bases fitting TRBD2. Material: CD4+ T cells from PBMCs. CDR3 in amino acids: CASTKRLAGATVATTDTQYF. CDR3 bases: TGTGCCAGCACCAAACGGCTAGCGGGGGCCACTGTGGCAACCACAGATACGCAGTATTTT.